These 5 T cell receptor beta chains came from one sample sequenced in a study of T cell repertoires in cytomegalovirus infection. TCRdb reprocessed the reads via MiXCR and lists one record per CDR3 protein. The table has approximately 170,000 distinct CDR3 sequences, about an eighth seen once. What was sequenced was PBMCs. The receptor source for this set is a human donor in good health (CMV status not recorded). Some clones in this sample may be carry-over from other donors' samples.

CDR3: CASSHPPPGVGDQPQHF. The CDR3 coding sequence is TGTGCCAGTAGTCATCCACCTCCGGGGGTAGGTGATCAGCCCCAGCATTTT. The rearrangement links TRBV19 to TRBJ1-5; tentatively, D is TRBD1 (5 bases). In germline, CDR1 is LNHDA, CDR2 SQIVND (reference sequence). The CDR3 is made up of 17 amino acids. V lost 5 bases, J lost 5 bases, and 22 bases lay in between.

This clonotype has a count of ten or more. V usage is TRBV6-1 and J usage is TRBJ2-2; D is undetermined. The CDR3 loop spans 13 amino acids. Germline CDR1 reads MNHNS; CDR2 reads SASEGT. The V and J ends lost 4 bases and 4 bases respectively, with 7 bases between them. The CDR3 DNA is TGTGCCAGCAGTGGCCTTGTCACCGGGGAGCTGTTTTTT. Translation: CASSGLVTGELFF.

Concerning this clonotype itself: This may arise from a read error, as a much more abundant clone is one base away. The rearrangement links TRBV7-2 to TRBJ2-7; 7 nucleotides match TRBD1. This CDR3 region has 15 residues. Germline CDR1 SGHTA, CDR2 FQGNSA. CDR3 nucleotide sequence: TGTGCCAGCAGCTTAGAGGAAGACAGGGTATACGAGGAGTACTTC. It is translated as CASSLEEDRVYEEYF.

The rearrangement uses TRBV20-1 and TRBJ2-1, with 10 bases that match TRBD2. The CDR3 runs to 13 residues. Looked up from germline, CDR1 is DFQATT and CDR2 is SNEGSKA (reference sequence). V gave up 5 bases and J gave up 7 bases; unmatched junction bases: 5. The chain's CDR3 is CSAPSGSMNEQFF. The CDR3 DNA is TGCAGTGCTCCTAGCGGGAGTATGAATGAGCAGTTCTTC.

Many counts were recorded for this clonotype. The rearrangement uses TRBV2 and TRBJ2-1; D is possibly TRBD1 or TRBD2 (6 bases each). The CDR3 extends over 14 amino acids. In germline, CDR1 is SNHLY, CDR2 FYNNEI. Trimming pared 4 bases from V and 8 bases from J, leaving 15 bases between. The CDR3 DNA follows: TGTGCCAGCAGTGTTCTGGGGGGCCTCGATGAGCAGTTCTTC. This translates into CASSVLGGLDEQFF.